What follows is one T cell receptor (beta chain) and its context. The entry originates in a study of OX40 agonist ivuxolimab in advanced cancers. Assay: immunoSEQ multiplex PCR; the TCRdb copy retains only in-frame clones and omits some. The table has roughly 60,000 clones, roughly nine tenths seen once. Germline V lookup: CDR1 MNHNY, CDR2 SVGAGI (reference sequence). The length of the CDR3 is 14 residues. The germline V and J ends were trimmed by 5 bases and 2 bases, with 13 bases remaining between them. The specimen comprised CD4+ or CD8+ T cells sorted from blood, sampled in a trial of the OX40 agonist ivuxolimab. The chain joins TRBV6-6 to TRBJ2-7, with D possibly matching TRBD1 (5 bases). The TCR sequence derives from an adult with an advanced solid tumor such as melanoma, head and neck, liver or kidney cancer. The CDR3 bases are TGTGCCAGCAGTAAAGACAGCAATGCCTACGAGCAGTACTTC. Its protein product is CASSKDSNAYEQYF.